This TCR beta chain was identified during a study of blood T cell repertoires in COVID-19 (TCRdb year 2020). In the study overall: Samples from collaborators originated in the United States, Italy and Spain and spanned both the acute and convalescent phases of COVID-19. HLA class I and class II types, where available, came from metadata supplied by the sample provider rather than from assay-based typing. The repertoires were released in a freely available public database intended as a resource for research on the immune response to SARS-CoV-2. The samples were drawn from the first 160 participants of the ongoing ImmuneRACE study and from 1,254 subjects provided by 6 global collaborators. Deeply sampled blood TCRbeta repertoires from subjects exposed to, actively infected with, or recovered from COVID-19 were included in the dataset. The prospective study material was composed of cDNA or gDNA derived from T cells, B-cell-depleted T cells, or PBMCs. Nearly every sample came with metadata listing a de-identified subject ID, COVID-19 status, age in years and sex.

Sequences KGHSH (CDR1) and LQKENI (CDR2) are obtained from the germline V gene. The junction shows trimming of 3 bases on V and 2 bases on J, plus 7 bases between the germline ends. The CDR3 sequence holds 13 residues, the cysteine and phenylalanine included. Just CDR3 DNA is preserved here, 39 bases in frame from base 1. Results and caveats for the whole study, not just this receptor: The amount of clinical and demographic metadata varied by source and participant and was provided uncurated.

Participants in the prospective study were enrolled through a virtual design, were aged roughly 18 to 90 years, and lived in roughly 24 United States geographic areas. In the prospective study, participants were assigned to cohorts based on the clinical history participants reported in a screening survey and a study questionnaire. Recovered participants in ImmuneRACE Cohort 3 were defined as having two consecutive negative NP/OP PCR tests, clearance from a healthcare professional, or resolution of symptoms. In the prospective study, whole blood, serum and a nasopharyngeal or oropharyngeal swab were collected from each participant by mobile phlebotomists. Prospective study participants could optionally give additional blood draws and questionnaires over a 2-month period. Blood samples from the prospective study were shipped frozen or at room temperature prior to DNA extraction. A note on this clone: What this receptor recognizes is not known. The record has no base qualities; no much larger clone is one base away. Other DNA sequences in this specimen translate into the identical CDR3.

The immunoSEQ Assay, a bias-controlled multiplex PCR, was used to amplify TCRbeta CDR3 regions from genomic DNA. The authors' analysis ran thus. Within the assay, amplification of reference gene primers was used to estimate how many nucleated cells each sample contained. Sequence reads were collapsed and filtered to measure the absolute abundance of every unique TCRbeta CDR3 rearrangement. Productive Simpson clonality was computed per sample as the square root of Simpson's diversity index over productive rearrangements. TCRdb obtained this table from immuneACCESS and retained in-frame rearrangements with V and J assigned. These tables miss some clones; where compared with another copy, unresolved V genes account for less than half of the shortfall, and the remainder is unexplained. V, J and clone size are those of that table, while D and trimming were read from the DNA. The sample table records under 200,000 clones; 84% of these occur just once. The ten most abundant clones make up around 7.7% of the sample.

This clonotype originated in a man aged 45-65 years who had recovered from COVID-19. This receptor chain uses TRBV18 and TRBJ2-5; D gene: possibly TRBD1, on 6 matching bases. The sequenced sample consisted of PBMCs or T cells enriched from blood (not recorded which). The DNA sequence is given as TGTGCCAGCTCACCTGGACAGCAAGAGACCCAGTACTTC. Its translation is CASSPGQQETQYF.